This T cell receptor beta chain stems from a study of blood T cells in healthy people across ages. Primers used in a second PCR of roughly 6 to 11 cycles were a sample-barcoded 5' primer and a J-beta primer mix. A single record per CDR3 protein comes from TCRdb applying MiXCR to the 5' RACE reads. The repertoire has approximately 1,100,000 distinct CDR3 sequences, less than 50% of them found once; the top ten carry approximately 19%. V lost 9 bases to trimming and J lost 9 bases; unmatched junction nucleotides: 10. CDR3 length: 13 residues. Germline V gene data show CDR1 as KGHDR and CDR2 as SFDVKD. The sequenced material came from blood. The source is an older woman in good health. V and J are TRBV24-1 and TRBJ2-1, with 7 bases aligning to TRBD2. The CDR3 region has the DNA TGTGCCACCGGAGAAGGCGGGAGAGGTGAGCAGTTCTTC. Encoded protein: CATGEGGRGEQFF.